The entry below describes one T cell receptor (beta chain). V gave up 4 bases and J gave up 6 bases, with 13 bases separating them. The CDR3 consists of 13 residues. Germline CDR1 SQVTM, CDR2 ANQGSEA. The authors reverse transcribed roughly 0.5 to 1 ug RNA with random hexamers. Multiplex immunoSEQ PCR targeted 54 Vbeta and 13 Jbeta TCR beta segments. TCRdb re-derived calls from the immunoSEQ multiplex PCR reads in MiXCR, one entry per CDR3 protein. This table has under 95,000 distinct CDR3 sequences, just under 95% appearing once. These data belong to a study of CD8 T cells in Susac syndrome. V is TRBV29-1 and J is TRBJ2-1; D is unresolved. Specimen: CD8+ T cells from PBMCs. The sequence was obtained from a human donor with Susac syndrome. The CDR3 here is CSVVHSWGNEQFF. Written as DNA, the CDR3 is TGCAGCGTTGTCCACTCGTGGGGCAATGAGCAGTTCTTC.